This entry lists 26 T cell receptor beta chains sequenced from one sample in a study of T cell repertoires in cytomegalovirus infection. TCRdb analysed the reads with MiXCR anew, one entry per CDR3 protein. The table lists just under 300,000 distinct CDR3 sequences, 9.6% of them singletons. Source material: PBMCs. The source of these receptors is a human donor in good health (CMV status not recorded). Some clones in this sample may be carry-over from other donors' samples.

This clonotype was seen many times. The chain carries TRBV27 and TRBJ2-3; D gene uncertain. Germline V CDR1 and CDR2: MNHEY, SMNVEV (reference sequence). The CDR3 totals 12 residues. V was clipped by 7 bases and J by 9 bases, with 14 bases between them. CDR3 protein: CASTFNDGTQYF. For the CDR3, the DNA is TGTGCCAGCACCTTTAACGATGGAACGCAGTATTTT.

This clonotype showed up many times. The rearrangement uses TRBV5-6 and TRBJ2-1; 14 nucleotides match TRBD2. J lost 6 bases, V lost 0 bases, and 5 bases had no gene match. Per germline, CDR1 SGHDT and CDR2 YYEEEE. This CDR3 contains 17 residues. CDR3 bases: TGTGCCAGCAGCTTGGCCGGGACTAGCGGGGGCCCCAATGAGCAGTTCTTC. Encoded protein: CASSLAGTSGGPNEQFF.

This clonotype showed up just a few times. V and J are TRBV20-1 and TRBJ2-1; D is ambiguous. Germline assignment: CDR1 DFQATT and CDR2 SNEGSKA (reference sequence). V was pared by 0 bases and J by 9 bases, with 12 bases between. CDR3 length: 13 residues. Here the CDR3 reads CSARDPSVVEQFF. The DNA of the CDR3 is TGCAGTGCTAGAGACCCATCGGTCGTTGAGCAGTTCTTC.

This sequence joins TRBV28 and TRBJ2-7; no clear D gene. Germline loops: CDR1 MDHEN, CDR2 SYDVKM. This CDR3 is built from 12 residues. Trimming stripped 3 bases from V and 6 bases from J, with 9 bases between. In nucleotides, the CDR3 is TGTGCCAGCAGTTTTGAAGGTGCCGAGCAGTACGTC. It yields the protein CASSFEGAEQYV.

This clonotype has a count of ten or more. CDR3 nucleotide sequence: TGTGCCAGTAGTACTGGGACAGGGGGCAATGAAAAACTGTTTTTT. It codes for CASSTGTGGNEKLFF. The chain combines TRBV19 with TRBJ1-4; 12 nucleotides match TRBD1. V lost 4 bases to trimming and J lost 5 bases; unmatched junction nucleotides: 2. Germline-derived CDR1 and CDR2 are LNHDA and SQIVND (reference sequence). The CDR3 sequence is 15 residues long.

The J gene is TRBJ2-1, the V gene TRBV11-2, with 7 bases lining up with TRBD2. This CDR3 is 15 amino acids long. Unmatched junction bases numbered 10, after V lost 5 bases and J lost 6 bases. CDR1 is SGHAT and CDR2 is FQNNGV in the germline V gene. This CDR3 is CASSTILAVTNEQFF. The CDR3 region has the DNA TGTGCCAGCAGCACGATTCTAGCGGTGACCAATGAGCAGTTCTTC. Full variable domain (missing parts from reference TRBV11-2 and TRBJ2-1): EAGVAQSPRYKIIEKRQSVAFWCNPISGHATLYWYQQILGQGPKLLIQFQNNGVVDDSQLPKDRFSAERLKGVDSTLKIQPAKLEDSAVYLCASSTILAVTNEQFFGPGTRLTVL.

This clonotype occurred many times. J is TRBJ2-1 and V is TRBV25-1; 9 positions agree with TRBD2. Germline assignment: CDR1 MGHDK and CDR2 SYGVNS. Trimming at V came to 5 bases and at J to 7 bases, leaving 18 bases not matched to a gene. This CDR3 is built from 18 residues. CDR3 protein: CASSLAGLGAGGGNEQFF. The CDR3 bases are TGTGCCAGCAGTCTCGCAGGGCTAGGAGCGGGGGGAGGGAATGAGCAGTTCTTC. Looking up the rest from reference TRBV25-1 and TRBJ2-1 gives the full variable domain: EADIYQTPRYLVIGTGKKITLECSQTMGHDKMYWYQQDPGMELHLIHYSYGVNSTEKGDLSSESTVSRIRTEHFPLTLESARPSHTSQYLCASSLAGLGAGGGNEQFFGPGTRLTVL.

This clonotype has a count of ten or more. The chain is built from TRBV11-1 and TRBJ2-3, with D unclear. With 1 base removed from V and 9 bases from J, the gap between germline ends came to 8 bases. The CDR3 consists of 12 residues. Germline CDR1 and CDR2: SGHAT and FQDESV (reference sequence). This CDR3 reads CASSLGAVTQYF. Written as DNA, the CDR3 is TGTGCCAGCAGCTTAGGGGCGGTAACGCAGTATTTT.

This clonotype has ten or more counts. V is TRBV29-1 and J is TRBJ2-1; D is uncertain. The CDR3 is 13 amino acids. Germline CDR1 and CDR2: SQVTM and ANQGSEA. The ends were cut back, 0 bases at V and 8 bases at J, with 11 bases in the middle. The CDR3 here is CSVEEASHYEQFF. The CDR3 DNA is TGCAGCGTTGAAGAGGCCTCCCACTATGAGCAGTTCTTC.

This clonotype was detected many times. The chain links TRBV6-1 to TRBJ2-1; D unclear. The germline V gene has CDR1 MNHNS and CDR2 SASEGT. The CDR3 spans 16 residues. V was clipped by 5 bases and J by 4 bases, with 18 bases between them. The CDR3 sequence is CASSYMGQKSYNEQFF. CDR3 nucleotide sequence: TGTGCCAGCAGTTATATGGGTCAAAAATCTTACAATGAGCAGTTCTTC.

This clonotype was counted ten times or more. CDR3 sequence reads: CASSLAYQQSNTGELFF. The CDR3 DNA sequence: TGTGCCAGCAGCTTAGCCTATCAACAATCGAACACCGGGGAGCTGTTTTTT. This rearrangement joins TRBV7-2 to TRBJ2-2; D remains unclear. Trimming stripped 0 bases from V and 0 bases from J, with 11 bases between. The CDR3 sequence is 17 residues long. From germline, CDR1 is SGHTA and CDR2 FQGNSA.

There are many counts of this clonotype. V usage is TRBV5-6 and J usage is TRBJ1-5; the match to TRBD1 covers 7 bases. Germline V gene data show CDR1 as SGHDT and CDR2 as YYEEEE. This CDR3 is 15 amino acids long. V lost 4 bases to trimming and J lost 4 bases; unmatched junction nucleotides: 8. In DNA form, the CDR3 reads TGTGCCAGCAGCGTCGGGGGACAGTCGAATCAGCCCCAGCATTTT. Translated, it gives CASSVGGQSNQPQHF.

In its sample, this clonotype was seen many times. The V call is TRBV12-3 or TRBV12-4, the J call TRBJ1-2, with TRBD1 as a possible D gene (5 bases). The CDR3 loop spans 12 amino acids. Trimming took off 6 bases at V and 7 bases at J, with 12 bases between the two ends. The CDR3 DNA sequence: TGTGCCAGCAGCCGACAGTCGACTGGCTACACCTTC. Protein: CASSRQSTGYTF.

This clonotype was recorded a few times. This chain joins TRBV27 and TRBJ1-1; D unresolved. V was pared by 2 bases and J by 1 base, with 11 bases between. The CDR3 has 15 residues. The V gene's germline CDR1 is MNHEY and CDR2 SMNVEV (reference sequence). The CDR3 reads CASSLIGIWNTEAFF. Written as DNA, the CDR3 is TGTGCCAGCAGTTTAATCGGCATCTGGAACACTGAAGCTTTCTTT.

This clonotype was seen many times. This chain uses TRBV6-1 with TRBJ2-3; TRBD2 might be the D (6 bases). The V gene lost 6 bases and the J gene lost 0 bases, with 10 bases spanning the gap. The CDR3 totals 14 residues. Looked up from germline, CDR1 is MNHNS and CDR2 is SASEGT. CDR3 residues: CASSIGTSTDTQYF. The CDR3 coding sequence is TGTGCCAGCAGCATCGGGACTAGCACAGATACGCAGTATTTT.

This clonotype has a count of ten or more. The rearrangement links TRBV20-1 to TRBJ2-2; D is unclear. This CDR3 has 14 residues. V was trimmed by 5 bases and J by 8 bases, leaving 18 bases between them. In germline, CDR1 is DFQATT, CDR2 SNEGSKA (reference sequence). The CDR3 protein is CSAPRHGVQGELFF. The CDR3 region has the DNA TGCAGTGCTCCAAGACACGGAGTCCAAGGGGAGCTGTTTTTT.

In this sample, this clonotype turned up many times. CDR3 in amino acids: CASGLTGQISNQPQHF. CDR3 DNA: TGTGCTAGTGGCCTCACCGGACAGATTAGCAATCAGCCCCAGCATTTT. The rearrangement uses TRBV12-5 and TRBJ1-5; TRBD1 is a possible D gene (6 bases). Looked up from germline, CDR1 is LGHNT and CDR2 is FRNRAP. V shed 6 bases and J shed 0 bases, with 15 bases lying between them. The CDR3 has 16 amino acids.

V and J are TRBV18 and TRBJ2-5; TRBD2 might be the D (6 bases). The CDR3 contains 16 residues. The V and J ends lost 3 bases and 0 bases respectively, with 14 bases between them. CDR1 is KGHSH and CDR2 is LQKENI in the germline V gene. The CDR3 coding sequence is TGTGCCAGCTCACCCCTCGGAGGGGACTACCAAGAGACCCAGTACTTC. Its translation: CASSPLGGDYQETQYF.

In this sample, this clonotype turned up many times. CDR3 sequence reads: CASSVGTGRTGELFF. CDR3 in DNA: TGTGCCAGCTCGGTCGGGACAGGCAGGACCGGGGAGCTGTTTTTT. The V and J genes are TRBV6-1 and TRBJ2-2; TRBD1 agrees at 8 bases. Germline trimming cut 8 bases from V and 5 bases from J; bases unmatched to any gene: 10. CDR1 is MNHNS, CDR2 SASEGT, per germline. The CDR3 is 15 residues long.

This clonotype was recorded at least ten times. The chain combines TRBV4-2 with TRBJ2-2; 12 bases are shared with TRBD1. Losses at the gene ends were 5 bases for V and 7 bases for J; bases not matched to a gene: 11. This CDR3 comprises 17 residues. CDR1 and CDR2 (germline): LGHNA, YNFKEQ. The DNA for the CDR3 is TGTGCCAGCAGCAATCCGGGACAGGGGGCGATTAGCGGGGAGCTGTTTTTT. This codes for CASSNPGQGAISGELFF.

This clonotype has a count of ten or more. This sequence joins TRBV7-9 and TRBJ1-1, with D uncertain. The CDR3 is 14 amino acids. The V end lost 7 bases, the J end lost 1 base, and 13 bases lay between the germline ends. Germline CDR1 and CDR2: SEHNR and FQNEAQ (reference sequence). The CDR3: CASTVIAANTEAFF. The CDR3 DNA is TGTGCCAGCACCGTAATAGCGGCGAACACTGAAGCTTTCTTT.

This clonotype was seen only a few times. J is TRBJ2-1 and V is TRBV19; D possibly uses TRBD1 or TRBD2 (5 bases each). V was shortened by 8 bases and J by 3 bases, with 8 bases between the two germline ends. Germline CDR1 is LNHDA and CDR2 is SQIVND (reference sequence). This CDR3 comprises 12 residues. CDR3 nucleotide sequence: TGTGCCAGTTGGGACGACTACAATGAGCAGTTCTTC. The encoded protein is CASWDDYNEQFF.

This clonotype has at least ten counts. The chain joins TRBV29-1 to TRBJ2-3, with D perhaps matching TRBD1 or TRBD2 (5 bases each). Deletions cut 5 bases from V and 1 base from J, with 7 bases between. The CDR3 is made up of 12 amino acids. Germline assignment: CDR1 SQVTM and CDR2 ANQGSEA. CDR3 DNA: TGCAGCGTTCGGGACGGCACAGATACGCAGTATTTT. Translation: CSVRDGTDTQYF.

This clonotype was seen repeatedly, ten times or more. V and J are TRBV7-2 and TRBJ2-2; 7 bases fit TRBD1. The J segment lost 3 bases and the V segment lost 1 base, leaving 2 bases of the junction unmatched. Germline CDR1 is SGHTA and CDR2 is FQGNSA. The CDR3 is 15 amino acids. The CDR3 spells CASSLGGQHTGELFF. In DNA form, the CDR3 reads TGTGCCAGCAGCTTAGGGGGACAGCACACCGGGGAGCTGTTTTTT.

This clonotype showed up many times. The chain employs TRBV20-1 and TRBJ1-5; TRBD1 matches 10 bases. J lost 2 bases, V lost 3 bases, and 1 base had no gene match. This CDR3 has 14 amino acids. Germline-derived CDR1 and CDR2 are DFQATT and SNEGSKA (reference sequence). The CDR3 loop reads CSARGTGGNQPQHF. In nucleotides, the CDR3 is TGCAGTGCTAGGGGGACAGGGGGCAATCAGCCCCAGCATTTT.

This chain links TRBV29-1 with TRBJ2-3; 8 nucleotides agree with TRBD2. Germline loops: CDR1 SQVTM, CDR2 ANQGSEA. The CDR3 contains 14 residues. With 4 bases clipped from V and 2 bases from J, the junction kept 5 bases outside the gene matches. The CDR3 DNA follows: TGCAGCGTTGTCGGGGGGGCAAACACAGATACGCAGTATTTT. Encoded protein: CSVVGGANTDTQYF.